This T cell receptor beta chain was sequenced during a study of cytomegalovirus exposure and HLA in healthy donors. General study findings and limits: Common viral pathogens seemed to be connected with several of the most significant clusters, according to a later analysis. Some segments of the V type, notably TRBV6-2 and TRBV6-3, were excluded as indistinguishable.

Concerning this clone itself: The antigen remains unidentified.

PCR involved 60 Vbeta and 13 Jbeta primers. Method: immunoSEQ multiplex PCR; TCRdb's copy keeps in-frame clones and lacks some. The table lists 120,000 or so clones, under 85% of them singletons. CDR3 length equals 18 residues. The chain uses TRBV21-1 and TRBJ1-6; TRBD1, as called in the table, went unchecked against the DNA. TRBV21-1 is a pseudogene segment. The receptor was isolated from a man between 18 and 35 years old in good health and CMV-seropositive. Sample: PBMCs. The CDR3 protein is CASSKTPRTGSFSSPLHF. CDR3 bases: TGTGCCAGCAGCAAAACCCCCCGGACAGGGAGTTTTAGTTCACCCCTCCACTTT.